One sample yielded the 18 T cell receptor beta chains listed below, sequenced in a study of T cells after yellow fever vaccination. Using its own MiXCR run on the 5' RACE reads, TCRdb lists one record per CDR3 protein. This table has approximately 24,000 distinct CDR3 sequences, 5.5% appearing once. Sequenced material: PBMCs, either bulk or a sorted T-cell subset (CD4+, CD8+, memory, or dextramer-sorted; not recorded which), taken 15 days after the yellow fever booster vaccination. Every receptor here comes from a young man who received the YFV17D yellow fever vaccine.

This clonotype appeared many times. The chain joins TRBV19 to TRBJ1-5; D not certain. CDR1 and CDR2 (germline): LNHDA, SQIVND (reference sequence). With 1 base removed from V and 2 bases from J, the gap between germline ends came to 12 bases. This CDR3 contains 16 residues. CDR3 protein: CASSIAGLRGNQPQHF. In DNA form, the CDR3 reads TGTGCCAGTAGTATAGCTGGGTTAAGGGGCAATCAGCCCCAGCATTTT.

This clonotype occurred many times. This rearrangement joins TRBV7-9 to TRBJ1-2; no firm D call. Trimming cost V 1 base and J 2 bases, with 11 bases left between them. Per the germline V gene, CDR1 is SEHNR and CDR2 is FQNEAQ (reference sequence). The CDR3 length is 15 residues. CDR3 DNA sequence: TGTGCCAGCAGCTTAGGTGGAGGGAGGAACTATGGCTACACCTTC. This translates into CASSLGGGRNYGYTF.

This clonotype occurred many times. J is TRBJ2-1 and V is TRBV10-3, with TRBD2 matching over 11 bases. The CDR3 runs to 15 residues. The V segment lost 2 bases and the J segment 4 bases; nucleotides outside the gene matches: 1. Germline assignment: CDR1 ENHRY and CDR2 SYGVKD. The CDR3 protein is CAISEGTSGYNEQFF. The CDR3 DNA reads TGTGCCATCAGTGAGGGGACTAGCGGATACAATGAGCAGTTCTTC.

This clonotype was recorded many times. The chain links TRBV2 to TRBJ2-3, with 7 nucleotides matching TRBD2. The CDR3 is 14 amino acids. Trimming removed 4 bases from V and 0 bases from J; junction bases left unmatched: 1. Per the germline V gene, CDR1 is SNHLY and CDR2 is FYNNEI. The CDR3 protein is CASSGGRSTDTQYF. The CDR3 region has the DNA TGTGCCAGCAGTGGCGGGAGAAGCACAGATACGCAGTATTTT.

Regarding this clonotype: Since a much larger clone is just one base distant, this may be a read error. No conserved phenylalanine or tryptophan is present at the end of the CDR3, so a read error is the likely explanation. The gene calls are TRBV12-3 or TRBV12-4 and TRBJ2-7; 10 bases match TRBD1. The CDR3 extends over 13 amino acids. V lost 5 bases to trimming and J lost 7 bases; unmatched junction nucleotides: 5. As DNA, the CDR3 is TGTGCCAGCAGTCGACAGGGGGCGGGTGAGCAGTACTTA. Its translation is CASSRQGAGEQYL.

This clonotype was seen at least ten times. The chain is built from TRBV7-8 and TRBJ2-4; 10 nucleotides line up with TRBD1. CDR1 and CDR2 from the germline V gene are SGHVS and FQNEAQ. V dropped 0 bases and J dropped 7; count of bases not matched to a gene: 6. This CDR3 has 16 residues. In nucleotides, the CDR3 is TGTGCCAGCAGCTTAGCGGGACAGGGGACCGCGAACATTCAGTACTTC. Translated: CASSLAGQGTANIQYF.

This clonotype was counted ten times or more. The V and J genes are TRBV20-1 and TRBJ2-1, with 14 bases aligning to TRBD2. Germline CDR1 reads DFQATT; CDR2 reads SNEGSKA (reference sequence). V lost 6 bases, J lost 3 bases, and 10 bases stayed unmatched. The CDR3 covers 17 residues. CDR3 sequence: CSAERTSGRMVYNEQFF. The CDR3 DNA is TGCAGTGCCGAAAGGACTAGCGGGAGGATGGTCTACAATGAGCAGTTCTTC.

This clonotype is judged medium-sized. The chain couples TRBV12-3 or TRBV12-4 to TRBJ2-7; D call uncertain. Trimming removed 2 bases from V and 4 bases from J, with 9 bases in between. The CDR3 has 13 residues. The DNA for the CDR3 is TGTGCCAGCAGTTTAACTCTGCCTTACGAGCAGTACTTC. Amino acid sequence: CASSLTLPYEQYF.

Judged by abundance, this clonotype is medium-sized (0.01 to 0.1%). This sequence joins TRBV29-1 and TRBJ2-3; D is unclear. Per germline, CDR1 SQVTM and CDR2 ANQGSEA. V lost 1 base and J 2 bases, leaving 7 bases between the germline ends. The CDR3 is 13 residues long. The chain's CDR3 is CSVEGSNTDTQYF. For the CDR3, the DNA is TGCAGCGTTGAAGGAAGCAACACAGATACGCAGTATTTT.

In its sample, this clonotype was seen once. A single base separates this from a much larger clone, so it may be a read error. This rearrangement joins TRBV6-1 to TRBJ2-7, with no clear D. The V gene's germline CDR1 is MNHNS and CDR2 SASEGT. The CDR3 totals 13 residues. V shed 6 bases and J shed 4 bases, with 13 bases lying between them. The CDR3 region has the DNA TGTGCCAGCAGAAGGGAATTACGTTACGAGCAGTACTTC. It translates to CASRRELRYEQYF.

In this sample, this clonotype turned up many times. J is TRBJ1-1 and V is TRBV2; TRBD1 is a possible D gene (6 bases). Germline V gene sequence: CDR1 SNHLY, CDR2 FYNNEI. The CDR3 has 15 residues. Deletions cut 1 base from V and 5 bases from J, with 14 bases between. The CDR3 coding sequence is TGTGCCAGCAGTGAAGAAGGGGGAGGGGTGACTGAAGCTTTCTTT. This sequence encodes CASSEEGGGVTEAFF.

This clonotype showed up many times. The chain uses TRBV20-1 and TRBJ1-2; 7 nucleotides agree with TRBD1. V trimming: 0 bases; J trimming: 6 bases; junction bases outside the gene matches: 7. This CDR3 region has 14 residues. CDR1 and CDR2 from the germline V gene are DFQATT and SNEGSKA (reference sequence). CDR3 coding DNA: TGCAGTGCTAGAGAAAAGAAACAGGGGCATGGCTACACCTTC. This sequence encodes CSAREKKQGHGYTF.

This clonotype was recorded at least ten times. This chain joins TRBV7-2 and TRBJ2-3; 7 bases line up with TRBD1. The V and J ends lost 6 bases and 2 bases, in that order; junction bases with no gene match: 8. This CDR3 is 15 amino acids long. The germline CDR1 and CDR2 sequences are SGHTA and FQGNSA. The CDR3 spells CASRTGTAFTDTQYF. The CDR3 DNA sequence: TGTGCCAGCAGGACCGGGACAGCCTTCACAGATACGCAGTATTTT.

This clonotype was seen many times. The chain links TRBV6-2 or TRBV6-3 to TRBJ1-4; possibly TRBD1 for D (5 bases). CDR3 size: 14 residues. Germline CDR1 and CDR2: MNHEY and SVGEGT. Trimming took 0 bases from V and 8 from J, leaving 10 bases between them. CDR3 protein: CASSYSRTTEKLFF. For the CDR3, the DNA is TGTGCCAGCAGTTACTCGCGGACAACCGAAAAACTGTTTTTT.

This clonotype was recorded many times. V usage is TRBV29-1 and J usage is TRBJ2-5, with D perhaps TRBD2 (5 bases). CDR3 size: 11 residues. V lost 7 bases and J 8 bases, leaving 14 bases between the germline ends. CDR1 and CDR2 from the germline V gene are SQVTM and ANQGSEA. CDR3 region: CSADTRSTQYF. DNA for the CDR3: TGCAGCGCCGATACTAGATCCACCCAGTACTTC.

This clonotype was detected ten times or more. J is TRBJ2-3 and V is TRBV15; tentatively, D is TRBD1 or TRBD2 (5 bases each). The V and J ends lost 5 bases and 4 bases respectively, with 10 bases between them. Germline values: CDR1 LNHNV, CDR2 YYDKDF (reference sequence). CDR3 length equals 13 residues. CDR3: CATSGRDADTQYF. As DNA, the CDR3 is TGTGCCACCAGCGGCCGGGACGCAGATACGCAGTATTTT.

By share, this clonotype ranks as medium-sized. V is TRBV20-1 and J is TRBJ2-7, with 7 bases aligning to TRBD1. Germline lookup yields CDR1 DFQATT and CDR2 SNEGSKA (reference sequence). CDR3 length: 14 residues. V was clipped by 5 bases and J by 3 bases; unmatched bases: 10. CDR3 region: CSAAPGTVGYEQYF. As DNA, the CDR3 is TGCAGTGCTGCACCCGGGACAGTGGGCTACGAGCAGTACTTC.

This clonotype has a count of ten or more. V gene TRBV14 combines with J gene TRBJ2-2; D gene ambiguous. The CDR3 has 13 residues. CDR1 is SGHDN and CDR2 is FVKESK in the germline V gene. Trimming removed 0 bases from V and 7 bases from J, with 6 bases in between. This CDR3 is CASSQDLSGELFF. In nucleotides, the CDR3 is TGTGCCAGCAGCCAAGACTTGAGCGGGGAGCTGTTTTTT.